This TCR beta chain was recorded in a study of CD8 T cells in ankylosing spondylitis. Findings and caveats of the study: Seemingly distinctive of ankylosing spondylitis blood was a TCR beta motif formed by eight highly homologous variants. Disease-linked clones bore a CD8+ phenotype and were relatively rare in peripheral blood. The authors reported significant enrichment of disease-linked clones in matched ankylosing spondylitis synovial fluid.

This clonotype was observed a handful of times. Its antigen is unidentified. As the method for making TCR beta libraries, quantitative 5'-RACE with molecular barcodes was used. TCRdb fed the 5' RACE reads into MiXCR, producing one record per CDR3 protein. The sample includes over 200,000 distinct CDR3 sequences, roughly a tenth seen only once; the top ten take 21%. With V trimmed by 5 bases and J by 4 bases, 10 bases remained unmatched. Germline-derived CDR1 and CDR2 are DFQATT and SNEGSKA (reference sequence). The CDR3 loop spans 14 amino acids. The V call is TRBV20-1, the J call TRBJ2-7; 8 bases are shared with TRBD2. This receptor was taken from a male donor with ankylosing spondylitis or in good health (not recorded which). Sequencing input: blood, either unsorted or a sorted T cell fraction (not recorded which). The CDR3 loop reads CSARPPSGGYEQYF. The CDR3 DNA reads TGCAGTGCTCGACCCCCCAGCGGGGGTTACGAGCAGTACTTC.